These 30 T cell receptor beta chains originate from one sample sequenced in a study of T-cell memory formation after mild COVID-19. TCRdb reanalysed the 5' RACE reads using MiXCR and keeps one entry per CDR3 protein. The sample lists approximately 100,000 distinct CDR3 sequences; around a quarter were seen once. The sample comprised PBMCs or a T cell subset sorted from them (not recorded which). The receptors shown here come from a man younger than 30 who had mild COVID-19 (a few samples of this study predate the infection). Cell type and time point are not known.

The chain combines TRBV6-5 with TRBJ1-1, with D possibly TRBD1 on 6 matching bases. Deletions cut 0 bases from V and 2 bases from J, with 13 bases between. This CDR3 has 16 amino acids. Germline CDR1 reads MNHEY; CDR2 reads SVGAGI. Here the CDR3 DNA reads TGTGCCAGCAGTTACTCGGCCCAACAGGGAAACACTGAAGCTTTCTTT. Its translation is CASSYSAQQGNTEAFF.

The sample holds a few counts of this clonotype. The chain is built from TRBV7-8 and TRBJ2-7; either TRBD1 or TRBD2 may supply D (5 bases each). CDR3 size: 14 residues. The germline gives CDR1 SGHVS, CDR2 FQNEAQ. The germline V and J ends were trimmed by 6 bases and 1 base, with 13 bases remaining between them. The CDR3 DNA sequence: TGTGCCAGCAGTCGGGACGGCCGGTCCTACGAGCAGTACTTC. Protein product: CASSRDGRSYEQYF.

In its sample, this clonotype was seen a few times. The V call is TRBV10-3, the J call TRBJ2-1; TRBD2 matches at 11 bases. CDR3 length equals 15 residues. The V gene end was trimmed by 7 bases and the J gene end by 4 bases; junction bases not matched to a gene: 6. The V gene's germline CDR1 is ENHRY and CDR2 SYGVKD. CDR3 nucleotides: TGTGCCATCAAAAGACTAGCGGGGCCTTACAATGAGCAGTTCTTC. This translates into CAIKRLAGPYNEQFF.

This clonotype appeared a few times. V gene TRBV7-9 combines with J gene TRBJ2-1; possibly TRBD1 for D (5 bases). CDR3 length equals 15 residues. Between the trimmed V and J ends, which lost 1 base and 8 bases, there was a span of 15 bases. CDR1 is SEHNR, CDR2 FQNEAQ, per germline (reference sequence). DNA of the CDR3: TGTGCCAGCAGCTTAGTCCGGCTTCAAGGGGATGAGCAGTTCTTC. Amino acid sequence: CASSLVRLQGDEQFF.

The DNA for the CDR3 is TGTGCCAGCAGTTTGGCGCAGACCTACGAGCAGTACGTC. It specifies CASSLAQTYEQYV. The chain recombines TRBV12-3 or TRBV12-4 with TRBJ2-7; D not resolved. The CDR3 has 13 residues. V was pared by 3 bases and J by 2 bases, with 8 bases between.

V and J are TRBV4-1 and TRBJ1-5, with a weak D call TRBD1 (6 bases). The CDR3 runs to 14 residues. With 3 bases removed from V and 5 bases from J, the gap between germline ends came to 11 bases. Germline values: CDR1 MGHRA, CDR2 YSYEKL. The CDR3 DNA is TGCGCCAGCAGCCAGGGGACATACCATCAGCCCCAGCATTTT. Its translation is CASSQGTYHQPQHF.

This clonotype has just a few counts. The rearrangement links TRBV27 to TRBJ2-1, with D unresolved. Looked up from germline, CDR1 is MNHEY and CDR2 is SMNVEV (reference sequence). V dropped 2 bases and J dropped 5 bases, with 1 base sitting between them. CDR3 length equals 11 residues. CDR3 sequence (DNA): TGTGCCAGCAGTTTAGACAATGAGCAGTTCTTC. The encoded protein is CASSLDNEQFF.

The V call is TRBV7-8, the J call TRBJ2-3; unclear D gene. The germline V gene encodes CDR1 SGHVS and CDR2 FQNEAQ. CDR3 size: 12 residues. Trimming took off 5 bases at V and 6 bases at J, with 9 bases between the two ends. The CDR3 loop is CASSHRRDTQYF. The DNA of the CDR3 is TGTGCCAGCAGCCATCGGCGGGATACGCAGTATTTT. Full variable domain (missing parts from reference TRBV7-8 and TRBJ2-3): GAGVSQSPRYKVAKRGQDVALRCDPISGHVSLFWYQQALGQGPEFLTYFQNEAQLDKSGLPSDRFFAERPEGSVSTLKIQRTQQEDSAVYLCASSHRRDTQYFGPGTRLTVL.

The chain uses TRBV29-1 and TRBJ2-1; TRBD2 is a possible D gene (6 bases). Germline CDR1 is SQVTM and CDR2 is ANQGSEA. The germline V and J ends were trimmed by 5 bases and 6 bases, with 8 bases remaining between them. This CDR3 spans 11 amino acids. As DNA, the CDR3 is TGCAGCGTTAGCGGGTCCAATGAGCAGTTCTTC. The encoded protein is CSVSGSNEQFF.

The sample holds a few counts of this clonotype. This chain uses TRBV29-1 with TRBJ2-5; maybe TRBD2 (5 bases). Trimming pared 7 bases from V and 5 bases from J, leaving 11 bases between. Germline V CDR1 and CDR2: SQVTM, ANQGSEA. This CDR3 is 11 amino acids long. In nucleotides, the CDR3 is TGCAGCGCCAAGGAGGTGGAGACCCAGTACTTC. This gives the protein CSAKEVETQYF.

The CDR3 nucleotides read TGTGCCAGCAGTTACTGGAGGCAGGCGGGCGAGCAGTACTTC. Its protein is CASSYWRQAGEQYF. The chain links TRBV12-3 or TRBV12-4 to TRBJ2-7, with TRBD2 as a possible D gene (5 bases). V was cut by 4 bases and J by 6 bases, with 16 bases left in between. This CDR3 spans 14 amino acids.

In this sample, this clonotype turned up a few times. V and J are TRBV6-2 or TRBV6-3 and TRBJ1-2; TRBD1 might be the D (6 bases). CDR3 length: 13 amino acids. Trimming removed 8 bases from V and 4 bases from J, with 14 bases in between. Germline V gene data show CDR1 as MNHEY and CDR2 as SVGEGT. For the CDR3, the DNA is TGTGCCAGCGGAACCGGGGGGGCCTATGGCTACACCTTC. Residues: CASGTGGAYGYTF.

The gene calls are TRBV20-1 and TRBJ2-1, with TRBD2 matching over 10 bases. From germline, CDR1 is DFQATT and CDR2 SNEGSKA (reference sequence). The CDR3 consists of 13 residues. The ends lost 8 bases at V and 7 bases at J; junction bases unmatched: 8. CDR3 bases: TGCAGTAAAGAGCGGGGGGGCCCTAATGAGCAGTTCTTC. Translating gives CSKERGGPNEQFF.

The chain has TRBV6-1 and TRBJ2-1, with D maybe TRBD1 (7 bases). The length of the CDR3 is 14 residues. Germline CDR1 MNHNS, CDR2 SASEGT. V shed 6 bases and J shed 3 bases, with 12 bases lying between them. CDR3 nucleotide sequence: TGTGCCAGCAGGGAGGGACAGTACTACAATGAGCAGTTCTTC. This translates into CASREGQYYNEQFF.

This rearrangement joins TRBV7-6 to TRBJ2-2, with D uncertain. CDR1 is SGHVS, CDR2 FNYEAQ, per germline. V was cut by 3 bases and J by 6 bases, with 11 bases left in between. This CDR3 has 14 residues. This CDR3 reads CASSFRAQPGELFF. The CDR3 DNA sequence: TGTGCCAGCAGCTTCCGGGCCCAACCCGGGGAGCTGTTTTTT. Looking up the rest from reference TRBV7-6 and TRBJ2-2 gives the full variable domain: GAGVSQSPRYKVTKRGQDVALRCDPISGHVSLYWYRQALGQGPEFLTYFNYEAQQDKSGLPNDRFSAERPEGSISTLTIQRTEQRDSAMYRCASSFRAQPGELFFGEGSRLTVL.

The CDR3 spells CASSWGQTYEQYF. In DNA, the CDR3 is TGTGCCAGCAGCTGGGGGCAAACCTACGAGCAGTACTTC. This sequence joins TRBV7-9 and TRBJ2-7, with a tentative D call TRBD1 (6 bases). The germline V gene has CDR1 SEHNR and CDR2 FQNEAQ (reference sequence). Trimming removed 4 bases at V and 2 bases at J, with 9 bases between. CDR3 length equals 13 residues.

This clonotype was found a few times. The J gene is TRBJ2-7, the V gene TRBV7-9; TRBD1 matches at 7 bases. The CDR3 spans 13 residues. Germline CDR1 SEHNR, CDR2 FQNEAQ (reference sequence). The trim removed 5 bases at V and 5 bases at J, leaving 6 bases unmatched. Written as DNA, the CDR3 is TGTGCCAGCAGCCCGACAGGGTCCGACGAGCAGTACTTC. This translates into CASSPTGSDEQYF. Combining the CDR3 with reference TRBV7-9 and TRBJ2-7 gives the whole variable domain DTGVSQNPRHKITKRGQNVTFRCDPISEHNRLYWYRQTLGQGPEFLTYFQNEAQLEKSRLLSDRFSAERPKGSFSTLEIQRTEQGDSAMYLCASSPTGSDEQYFGPGTRLTVT.

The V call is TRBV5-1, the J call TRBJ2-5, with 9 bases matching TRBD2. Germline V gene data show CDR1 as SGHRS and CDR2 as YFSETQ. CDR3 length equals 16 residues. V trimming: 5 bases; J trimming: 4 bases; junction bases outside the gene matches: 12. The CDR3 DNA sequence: TGCGCCAGCAGTTCTACTGTAGCGGGGGCGCGAGAGACCCAGTACTTC. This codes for CASSSTVAGARETQYF.

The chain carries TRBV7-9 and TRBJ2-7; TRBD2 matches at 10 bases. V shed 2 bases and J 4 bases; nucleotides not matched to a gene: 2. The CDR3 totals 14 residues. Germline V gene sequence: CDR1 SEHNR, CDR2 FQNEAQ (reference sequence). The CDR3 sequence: CASSLRLAGYEQYF. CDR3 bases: TGTGCCAGCAGCTTAAGACTAGCGGGTTACGAGCAGTACTTC.

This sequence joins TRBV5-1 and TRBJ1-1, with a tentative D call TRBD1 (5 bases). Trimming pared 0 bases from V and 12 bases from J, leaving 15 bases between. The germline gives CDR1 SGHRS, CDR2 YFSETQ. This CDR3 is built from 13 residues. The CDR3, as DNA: TGCGCCAGCAGCTTGGCCGGTGGGGCCGGGCCTTTCTTT. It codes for CASSLAGGAGPFF.

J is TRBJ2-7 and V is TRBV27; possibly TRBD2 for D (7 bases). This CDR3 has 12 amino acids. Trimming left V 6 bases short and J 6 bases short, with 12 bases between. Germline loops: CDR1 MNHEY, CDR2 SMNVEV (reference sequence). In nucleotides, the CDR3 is TGTGCCAGCAGCGGGGGGCTTGGCGAGCAGTACTTC. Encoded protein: CASSGGLGEQYF.

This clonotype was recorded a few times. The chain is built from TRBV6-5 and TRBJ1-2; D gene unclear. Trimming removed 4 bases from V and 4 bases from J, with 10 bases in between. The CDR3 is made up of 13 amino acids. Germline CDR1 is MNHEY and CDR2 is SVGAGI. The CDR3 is CASSFGKTYGYTF. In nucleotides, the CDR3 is TGTGCCAGCAGTTTCGGGAAGACCTATGGCTACACCTTC.

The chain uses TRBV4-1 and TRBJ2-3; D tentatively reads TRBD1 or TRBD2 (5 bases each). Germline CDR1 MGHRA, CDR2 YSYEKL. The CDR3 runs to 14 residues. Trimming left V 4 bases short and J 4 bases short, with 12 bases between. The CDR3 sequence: CASSRPEGSDTQYF. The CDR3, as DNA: TGCGCCAGCAGCCGTCCCGAGGGGTCAGATACGCAGTATTTT.

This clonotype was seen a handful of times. The CDR3 DNA sequence: TGTGCCAGCAGCTTGACCCCCCGGCAGGCAGATACGCAGTATTTT. It specifies CASSLTPRQADTQYF. The chain joins TRBV7-9 to TRBJ2-3, with D uncertain. The germline V gene has CDR1 SEHNR and CDR2 FQNEAQ (reference sequence). V was cut by 3 bases and J by 4 bases, with 14 bases left in between. CDR3 length: 15 residues.

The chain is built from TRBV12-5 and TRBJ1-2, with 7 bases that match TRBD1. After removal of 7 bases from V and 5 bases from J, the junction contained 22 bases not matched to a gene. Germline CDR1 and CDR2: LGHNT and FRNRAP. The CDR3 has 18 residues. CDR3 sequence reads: CASVWRGPGEDHGYGYTF. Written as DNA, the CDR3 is TGTGCTAGTGTCTGGAGGGGGCCAGGAGAGGACCATGGTTATGGCTACACCTTC. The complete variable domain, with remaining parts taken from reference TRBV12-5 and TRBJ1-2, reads DARVTQTPRHKVTEMGQEVTMRCQPILGHNTVFWYRQTMMQGLELLAYFRNRAPLDDSGMPKDRFSAEMPDATLATLKIQPSEPRDSAVYFCASVWRGPGEDHGYGYTFGSGTRLTVV.

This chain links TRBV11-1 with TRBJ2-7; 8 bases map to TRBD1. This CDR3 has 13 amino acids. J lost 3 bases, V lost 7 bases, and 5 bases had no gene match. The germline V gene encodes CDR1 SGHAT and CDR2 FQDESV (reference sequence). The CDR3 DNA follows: TGTGCCAGCAACGGACAGGGAAGCTACGAGCAGTACGTC. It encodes CASNGQGSYEQYV.

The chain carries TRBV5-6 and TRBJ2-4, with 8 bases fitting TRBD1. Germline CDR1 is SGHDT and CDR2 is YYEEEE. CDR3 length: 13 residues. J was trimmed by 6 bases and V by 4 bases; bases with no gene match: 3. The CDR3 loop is CASSPGTGNIQYF. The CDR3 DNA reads TGTGCCAGCAGCCCCGGGACAGGAAACATTCAGTACTTC.

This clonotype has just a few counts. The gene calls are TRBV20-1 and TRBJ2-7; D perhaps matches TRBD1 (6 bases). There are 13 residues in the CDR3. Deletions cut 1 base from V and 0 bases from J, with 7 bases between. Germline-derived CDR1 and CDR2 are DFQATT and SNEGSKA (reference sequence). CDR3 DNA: TGCAGTGCTAGAGGGACAGCCTCCTACGAGCAGTACTTC. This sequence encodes CSARGTASYEQYF.

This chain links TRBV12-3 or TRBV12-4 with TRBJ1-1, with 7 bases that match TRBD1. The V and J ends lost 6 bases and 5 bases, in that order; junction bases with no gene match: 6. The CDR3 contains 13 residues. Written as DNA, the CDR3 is TGTGCCAGCAGCCCAGGGGGTTGGACTGAAGCTTTCTTT. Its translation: CASSPGGWTEAFF.

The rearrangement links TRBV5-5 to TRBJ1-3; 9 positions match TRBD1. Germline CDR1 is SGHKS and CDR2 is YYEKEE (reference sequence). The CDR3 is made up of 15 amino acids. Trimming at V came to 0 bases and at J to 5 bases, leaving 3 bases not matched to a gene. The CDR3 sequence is CASSLVGQGRNTIYF. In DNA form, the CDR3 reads TGTGCCAGCAGCTTGGTGGGACAGGGCAGAAACACCATATATTTT.